Following are 7 T cell receptor beta chains from one sample sequenced in a study of CD8+CD57+ T cells in acquired aplastic anemia. Only patients with CD8+CD57+ cell expansion on flow cytometry were chosen for sequencing. TCR beta VDJ combinations and CDR3 sequences were profiled from genomic DNA. Via MiXCR, TCRdb re-called the reads, giving one row per CDR3 protein. The repertoire holds 150,000 to 180,000 distinct CDR3 sequences, over 50% seen once, with roughly 12% in the top ten. The sequencing input was sorted CD4+, CD8+, or CD8+CD57+ T cells (not recorded which) from PBMCs. All receptors come from a human donor with aplastic anemia.

This clonotype has ten or more counts. The chain has TRBV19 and TRBJ2-5; 8 nucleotides match TRBD2. The ends lost 0 bases at V and 0 bases at J; junction bases unmatched: 6. Germline-derived CDR1 and CDR2 are LNHDA and SQIVND (reference sequence). CDR3 length: 17 amino acids. The CDR3: CASSIEGAGGYQETQYF. For the CDR3, the DNA is TGTGCCAGTAGTATAGAGGGGGCGGGGGGTTACCAAGAGACCCAGTACTTC.

This clonotype was picked up many times. The CDR3, as DNA: TGTGCCAGCAGCTTTACTAGCAGAGACAATGAGCAGTTCTTC. Translated: CASSFTSRDNEQFF. The chain joins TRBV7-9 to TRBJ2-1; D perhaps matches TRBD2 (6 bases). The ends were cut back, 3 bases at V and 5 bases at J, with 11 bases in the middle. Looked up from germline, CDR1 is SEHNR and CDR2 is FQNEAQ (reference sequence). This CDR3 comprises 14 residues.

This clonotype came up many times. This chain uses TRBV7-6 with TRBJ1-3; D gene uncertain. The V end lost 6 bases, the J end lost 1 base, and 10 bases lay between the germline ends. Germline CDR1 is SGHVS and CDR2 is FNYEAQ. The CDR3 has 14 residues. The CDR3 nucleotides read TGTGCCAGCAGTGAGGGAAGATCTGGAAACACCATATATTTT. Its translation is CASSEGRSGNTIYF.

This clonotype showed up just once. The CDR3 coding sequence is TGTGCCAGCAGCTTGGGAAAGTACTTC. Its translation: CASSLGKYF. The gene calls are TRBV7-6 and TRBJ2-5, with D unclear. V was shortened by 3 bases and J by 12 bases, with 5 bases between the two germline ends. Looked up from germline, CDR1 is SGHVS and CDR2 is FNYEAQ. The CDR3 is 9 residues long.

This chain joins TRBV7-8 and TRBJ1-1; D gene ambiguous. The V and J ends lost 5 bases and 6 bases respectively, with 7 bases between them. CDR1 is SGHVS, CDR2 FQNEAQ, per germline. The CDR3 covers 11 residues. The CDR3 DNA follows: TGTGCCAGCAGCCTCATGGCTGAAGCTTTCTTT. Translated, it gives CASSLMAEAFF.

This clonotype was picked up a small number of times. V usage is TRBV24-1 and J usage is TRBJ1-2; D is unresolved. Germline-derived CDR1 and CDR2 are KGHDR and SFDVKD. The CDR3 runs 14 residues. Trimming took 0 bases from V and 3 from J, leaving 7 bases between them. The CDR3 sequence is CATSDLALDYGYTF. DNA of the CDR3: TGTGCCACCAGTGATTTGGCCCTTGACTATGGCTACACCTTC.

The V call is TRBV7-3, the J call TRBJ1-5; D not certain. Looked up from germline, CDR1 is SGHTA and CDR2 is FQGTGA. There are 16 residues in the CDR3. V lost 2 bases to trimming and J lost 3 bases, with 14 bases between them. CDR3 DNA sequence: TGTGCCAGCAGCTTATGGTTAGAGAACCACAATCAGCCCCAGCATTTT. Its translation is CASSLWLENHNQPQHF.